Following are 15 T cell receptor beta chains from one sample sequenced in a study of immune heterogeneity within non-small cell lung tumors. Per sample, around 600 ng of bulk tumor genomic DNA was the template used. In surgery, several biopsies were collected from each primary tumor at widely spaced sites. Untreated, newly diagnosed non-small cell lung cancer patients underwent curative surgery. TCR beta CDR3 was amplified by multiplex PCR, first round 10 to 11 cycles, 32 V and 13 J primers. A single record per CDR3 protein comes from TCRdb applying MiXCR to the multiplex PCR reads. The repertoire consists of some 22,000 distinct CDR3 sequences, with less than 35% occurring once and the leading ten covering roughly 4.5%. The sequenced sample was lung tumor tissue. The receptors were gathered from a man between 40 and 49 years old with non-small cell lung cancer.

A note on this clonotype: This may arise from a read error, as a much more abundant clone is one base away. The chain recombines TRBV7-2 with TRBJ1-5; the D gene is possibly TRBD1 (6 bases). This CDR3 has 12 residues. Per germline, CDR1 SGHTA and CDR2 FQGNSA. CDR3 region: CAISWTDQPQHF. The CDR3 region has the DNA TGTGCCATCAGCTGGACAGATCAGCCCCAGCATTTT.

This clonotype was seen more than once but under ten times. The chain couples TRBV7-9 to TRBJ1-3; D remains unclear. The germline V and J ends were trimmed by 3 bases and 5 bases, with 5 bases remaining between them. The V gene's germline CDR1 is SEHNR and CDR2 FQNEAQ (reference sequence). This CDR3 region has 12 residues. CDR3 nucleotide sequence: TGTGCCAGCAGCTTGGGGAGAAACACCATATATTTT. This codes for CASSLGRNTIYF.

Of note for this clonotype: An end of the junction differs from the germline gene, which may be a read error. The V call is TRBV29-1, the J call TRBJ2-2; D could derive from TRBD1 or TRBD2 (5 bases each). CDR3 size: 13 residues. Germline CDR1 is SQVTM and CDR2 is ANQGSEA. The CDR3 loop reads CCVVGENTGELFF. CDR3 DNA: TGCTGCGTTGTGGGGGAGAACACCGGTGAGCTGTTTTTT.

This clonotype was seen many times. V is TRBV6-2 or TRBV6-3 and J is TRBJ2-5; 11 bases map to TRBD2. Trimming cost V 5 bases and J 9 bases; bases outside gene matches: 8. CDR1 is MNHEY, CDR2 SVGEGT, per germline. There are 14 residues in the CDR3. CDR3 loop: CASSRQGTSGSQYF. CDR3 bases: TGTGCCAGCAGTAGACAAGGGACTAGCGGATCCCAGTACTTC.

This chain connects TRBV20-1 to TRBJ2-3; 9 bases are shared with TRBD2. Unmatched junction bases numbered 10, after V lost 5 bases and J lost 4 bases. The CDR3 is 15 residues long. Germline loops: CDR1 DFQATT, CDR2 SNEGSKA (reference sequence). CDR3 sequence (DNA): TGCAGTGCTCCTGATCTAGCGGGAAACGCAGATACGCAGTATTTT. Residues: CSAPDLAGNADTQYF.

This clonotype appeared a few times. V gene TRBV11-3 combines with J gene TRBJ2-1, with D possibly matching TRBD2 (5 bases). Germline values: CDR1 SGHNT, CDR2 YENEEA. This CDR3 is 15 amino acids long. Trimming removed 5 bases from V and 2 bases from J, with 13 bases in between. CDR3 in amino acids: CASSGERGTYNEQFF. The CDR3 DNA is TGTGCCAGCAGCGGGGAGAGAGGGACCTACAATGAGCAGTTCTTC. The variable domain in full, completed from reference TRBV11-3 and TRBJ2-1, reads EAGVVQSPRYKIIEKKQPVAFWCNPISGHNTLYWYLQNLGQGPELLIRYENEEAVDDSQLPKDRFSAERLKGVDSTLKIQPAELGDSAVYLCASSGERGTYNEQFFGPGTRLTVL.

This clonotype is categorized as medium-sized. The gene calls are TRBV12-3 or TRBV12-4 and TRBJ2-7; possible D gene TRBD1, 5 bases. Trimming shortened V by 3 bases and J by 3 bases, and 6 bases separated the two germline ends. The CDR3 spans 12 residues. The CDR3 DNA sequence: TGTGCCAGCAGTTTTGACAGCTACGAGCAGTACTTC. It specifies CASSFDSYEQYF.

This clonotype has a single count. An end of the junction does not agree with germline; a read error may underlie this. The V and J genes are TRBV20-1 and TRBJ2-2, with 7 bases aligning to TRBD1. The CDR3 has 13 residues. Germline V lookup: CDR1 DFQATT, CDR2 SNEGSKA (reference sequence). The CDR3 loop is CSSRDRADGELFF. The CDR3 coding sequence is TGCAGTTCTAGAGACAGGGCTGACGGGGAGCTGTTTTTT.

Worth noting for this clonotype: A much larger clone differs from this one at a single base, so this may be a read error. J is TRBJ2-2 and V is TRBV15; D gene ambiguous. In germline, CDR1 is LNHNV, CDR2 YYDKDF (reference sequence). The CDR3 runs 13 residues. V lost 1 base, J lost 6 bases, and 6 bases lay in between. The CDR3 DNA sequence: TGTGCCACCAGCAGAGTGGCTTCCGGGGAGCTGTTTTTT. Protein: CATSRVASGELFF.

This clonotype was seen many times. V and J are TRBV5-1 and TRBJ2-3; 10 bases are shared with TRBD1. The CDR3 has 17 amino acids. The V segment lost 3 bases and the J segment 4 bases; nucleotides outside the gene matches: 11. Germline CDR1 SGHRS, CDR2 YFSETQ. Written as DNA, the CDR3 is TGCGCCAGCAGCTCGCCGCCGGGACAGGGGATATCAGATACGCAGTATTTT. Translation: CASSSPPGQGISDTQYF.

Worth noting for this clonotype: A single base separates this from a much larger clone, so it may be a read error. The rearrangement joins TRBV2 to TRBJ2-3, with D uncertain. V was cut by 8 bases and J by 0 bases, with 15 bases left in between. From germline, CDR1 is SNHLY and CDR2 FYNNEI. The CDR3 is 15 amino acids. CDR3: CASYPVRFSTDTQYF. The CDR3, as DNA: TGTGCCAGCTACCCGGTCAGATTTAGCACAGATACGCAGTATTTT.

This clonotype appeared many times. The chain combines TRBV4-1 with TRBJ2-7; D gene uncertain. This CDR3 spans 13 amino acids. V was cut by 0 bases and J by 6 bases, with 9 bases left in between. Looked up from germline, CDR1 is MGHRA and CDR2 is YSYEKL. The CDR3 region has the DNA TGCGCCAGCAGCCAAGATCTTGGAATCGAGCAGTACTTC. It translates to CASSQDLGIEQYF.

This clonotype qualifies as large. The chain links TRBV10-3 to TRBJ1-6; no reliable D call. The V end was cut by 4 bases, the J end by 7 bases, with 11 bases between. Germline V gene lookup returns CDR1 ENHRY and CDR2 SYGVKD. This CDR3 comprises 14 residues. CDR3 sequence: CAISGGVNNSPLHF. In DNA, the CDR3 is TGTGCCATCAGTGGGGGAGTAAACAATTCACCCCTCCACTTT.

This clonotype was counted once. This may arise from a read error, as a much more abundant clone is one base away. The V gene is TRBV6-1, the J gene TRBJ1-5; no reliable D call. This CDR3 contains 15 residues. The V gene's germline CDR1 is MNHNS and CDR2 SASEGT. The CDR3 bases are TGTCCTTGTAGGCCCCCCTCAAGAGGGTGTCAGCCCCAGCATTTT. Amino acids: CPCRPPSRGCQPQHF.

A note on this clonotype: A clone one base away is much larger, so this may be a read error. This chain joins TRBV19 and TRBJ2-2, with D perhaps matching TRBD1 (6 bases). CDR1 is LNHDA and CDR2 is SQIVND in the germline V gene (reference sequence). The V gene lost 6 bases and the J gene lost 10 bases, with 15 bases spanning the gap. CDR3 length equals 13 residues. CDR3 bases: TGTGCCAGTAGCGCACAGGGCGCCGCGGAGCTGTTTTTT. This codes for CASSAQGAAELFF.